This T cell receptor (beta chain) was identified during a study of T cell responses to AZD1222 COVID-19 vaccine. Study summary: Second doses that came at about 4 or about 12 weeks were put together.

Germline V lookup: CDR1 SGHVS, CDR2 FQNEAQ. With V trimmed by 1 base and J by 5 bases, 4 bases remained unmatched. CDR3 length equals 15 residues. Sequencing used immunoSEQ multiplex PCR; TCRdb keeps in-frame clones, though not all of them. This table holds 140,000 to 150,000 clones, 90% to 95% found once. Study results and caveats: Following two doses of AZD1222, Spike-specific TCR breadth and depth rose. Epitopes outside B.1.351 and B.1.1.7 mutated regions reportedly drew nearly half of spike TCRs. Seropositive status at baseline applied to only a handful of AZD1222 recipients.

Note on this clone: Its cognate antigen is unknown.

The sequenced sample was peripheral blood, obtained on day 0 of AZD1222 vaccination. The chain joins TRBV7-8 to TRBJ2-2; 7 nucleotides agree with TRBD2. This TCR was sampled from an adult in good health. CDR3 region: CASSLGRGDTGELFF. CDR3 nucleotide sequence: TGTGCCAGCAGCTTAGGCCGGGGGGATACCGGGGAGCTGTTTTTT.